A single sample is the source of the 7 T cell receptor beta chains below, sequenced in a study of high-grade serous ovarian cancer treatment subgroups. Data came from immunoSEQ multiplex PCR; TCRdb stores just in-frame clones and leaves some out. The table lists about a thousand clones, around 77% of them singletons, with about a fifth in the top ten. Tumor tissue was taken before any definitive surgery or chemotherapy was given. The sample comprised tumor tissue. The receptors here all came from a human donor with high-grade serous ovarian cancer.

This sequence joins TRBV6-6 and TRBJ1-5; D might be TRBD1 (6 bases). In germline, CDR1 is MNHNY, CDR2 SVGAGI (reference sequence). Trimming pared 5 bases from V and 6 bases from J, leaving 20 bases between. CDR3 length equals 16 residues. The chain's CDR3 is CASSPLGGGAGQPQHF. In DNA, the CDR3 is TGTGCCAGCAGTCCCCTGGGGGGGGGCGCGGGTCAGCCCCAGCATTTT.

This clone was observed a handful of times. The chain recombines TRBV28 with TRBJ1-1, with D tentatively TRBD1 (5 bases). Looked up from germline, CDR1 is MDHEN and CDR2 is SYDVKM. Trimming shortened V by 5 bases and J by 4 bases, and 11 bases separated the two germline ends. There are 13 residues in the CDR3. Written as DNA, the CDR3 is TGTGCCAGCAGTATGGGTAGGGGCACTGAAGCTTTCTTT. It codes for CASSMGRGTEAFF.

The chain employs TRBV6-7 and TRBJ2-5; D unclear. TRBV6-7 is annotated as an ORF whose role is uncertain. V was trimmed by 0 bases and J by 2 bases, leaving 16 bases between them. This CDR3 has 17 amino acids. CDR3 in amino acids: CASSYSTAWALQETQYF. In DNA form, the CDR3 reads TGTGCCAGCAGTTACTCCACGGCATGGGCGTTACAAGAGACCCAGTACTTC.

This clone qualifies as large (0.1 to 1%). The V and J genes are TRBV11-1 and TRBJ2-1, with 10 bases aligning to TRBD1. Germline trimming cut 5 bases from V and 9 bases from J; bases unmatched to any gene: 7. The CDR3 runs 14 residues. Germline V gene lookup returns CDR1 SGHAT and CDR2 FQDESV (reference sequence). CDR3 region: CASSAGQGLFEQFF. DNA for the CDR3: TGTGCCAGCAGCGCGGGACAGGGGTTGTTTGAGCAGTTCTTC.

The rearrangement joins TRBV4-1 to TRBJ1-1, with a weak D call TRBD1 (5 bases). Trimming took off 0 bases at V and 1 base at J, with 18 bases between the two ends. Germline V gives CDR1 MGHRA, CDR2 YSYEKL. The CDR3 has 18 amino acids. The CDR3 loop is CASSQDRVRENSNTEAFF. Written as DNA, the CDR3 is TGCGCCAGCAGCCAAGATAGGGTCAGGGAAAACTCGAACACTGAAGCTTTCTTT.

This sequence joins TRBV19 and TRBJ1-4; 9 bases map to TRBD1. CDR3 size: 16 residues. The germline gives CDR1 LNHDA, CDR2 SQIVND (reference sequence). Trimming removed 9 bases from V and 4 bases from J; junction bases left unmatched: 12. The CDR3, as DNA: TGTGCCAGCCGCCGGGACAGGGATCGGGGTAATGAAAAACTGTTTTTT. Its protein product is CASRRDRDRGNEKLFF.

The chain joins TRBV10-2 to TRBJ2-5; 12 bases map to TRBD2. This CDR3 is built from 15 residues. J gave up 2 bases and V 7 bases, and 5 bases lay outside the gene matches. Germline CDR1 reads WSHSY; CDR2 reads SAAADI. The CDR3 here is CASTRLAGAQETQYF. The CDR3 DNA reads TGCGCCAGCACGCGACTAGCGGGAGCTCAAGAGACCCAGTACTTC.